This T cell receptor beta chain came from a study of T cell repertoires in cytomegalovirus infection. TCRdb re-analysed the reads in MiXCR, keeping a single row per CDR3 protein. The data hold around 430,000 distinct CDR3 sequences, with 42% observed a single time. As concerns this clonotype: Antigen unknown.

Per germline, CDR1 SSHAT and CDR2 FNYEAQ (reference sequence). This CDR3 has 13 amino acids. V was shortened by 5 bases and J by 3 bases, with 10 bases between the two germline ends. The sample in question was cultured PBMCs, obtained from culture after CMV antigen stimulation. This sequence joins TRBV7-7 and TRBJ1-2; D unresolved. This TCR came from a human donor in good health (CMV status not recorded). Some clones in this sample may be carry-over from other donors' samples. CDR3: CASSGSFHYGYTF. CDR3 nucleotides: TGTGCCAGCAGCGGGAGTTTTCACTATGGCTACACCTTC.